A single sample is the source of the 28 T cell receptor beta chains below, sequenced in a study of shared clonotypes between healthy human individuals. TCRdb keeps only in-frame clones here, not all; method: immunoSEQ multiplex PCR. The sample contains roughly 2.5 million clones, approximately 92% of which appear only once. The source material was naive CD4+ T cells sorted from blood. Regarding subset: CD45RA+ positively selected. Every receptor here comes from a man between 18 and 35 years old in good health.

The rearrangement uses TRBV6-1 and TRBJ2-5, with 8 bases that match TRBD2. Germline CDR1 and CDR2: MNHNS and SASEGT. The CDR3 is 14 amino acids. Trimming took 4 bases from V and 7 from J; bases not matched to a gene: 8. The CDR3 coding sequence is TGTGCCAGCAGTGCCGCGGGACTAGTCGCGACCCAGTACTTC. It translates to CASSAAGLVATQYF.

The V gene is TRBV25-1, the J gene TRBJ1-2; unclear D gene. Germline assignment: CDR1 MGHDK and CDR2 SYGVNS. The CDR3 loop spans 15 amino acids. Trimming stripped 3 bases from V and 4 bases from J, with 15 bases between. For the CDR3, the DNA is TGTGCCAGCAGTGACCTTCGGACGGTGGGCTATGGCTACACCTTC. The encoded protein is CASSDLRTVGYGYTF.

The chain is built from TRBV7-9 and TRBJ2-5; 8 bases match TRBD1. With V trimmed by 2 bases and J by 5 bases, 7 bases remained unmatched. Germline CDR1 is SEHNR and CDR2 is FQNEAQ (reference sequence). The CDR3 contains 15 residues. CDR3 nucleotide sequence: TGTGCCAGCAGCTTATTTATCGGACAGGGCGAGACCCAGTACTTC. This sequence encodes CASSLFIGQGETQYF.

Only one count was recorded for this clone. V usage is TRBV27 and J usage is TRBJ1-5; 8 bases match TRBD1. Germline V gives CDR1 MNHEY, CDR2 SMNVEV (reference sequence). After removal of 6 bases from V and 1 base from J, the junction contained 5 bases not matched to a gene. CDR3 length: 15 amino acids. The CDR3 sequence is CASSPDRGSNQPQHF. CDR3 coding DNA: TGTGCCAGCAGCCCAGACAGGGGAAGCAATCAGCCCCAGCATTTT.

The rearrangement joins TRBV5-1 to TRBJ2-5, with D possibly called TRBD1 or TRBD2 (5 bases each). TRBJ2-7 matches the DNA end more closely, so the J call is doubtful. The CDR3 runs 14 residues. CDR1 SGHRS and CDR2 YFSETQ come from the germline V gene. The CDR3, as DNA: TGCGCCAGCAGCATCCGGGACGGGACCTACGAGCAGTACTTC. Amino acids: CASSIRDGTYEQYF.

This clone was found once. Other DNA sequences in this specimen translate into the identical CDR3. V gene TRBV5-1 combines with J gene TRBJ2-3, with D perhaps matching TRBD1 (6 bases). Trimming took off 0 bases at V and 3 bases at J, with 8 bases between the two ends. Germline assignment: CDR1 SGHRS and CDR2 YFSETQ. The CDR3 consists of 14 residues. CDR3: CASSLAQGTDTQYF. DNA of the CDR3: TGCGCCAGCAGCTTGGCGCAGGGGACAGATACGCAGTATTTT.

On this clone: Other DNA variants within this sample encode the same CDR3. The chain links TRBV7-2 to TRBJ1-5; the D is unclear. V was cut by 3 bases and J by 4 bases, with 4 bases left in between. The germline CDR1 and CDR2 sequences are SGHTA and FQGNSA. This CDR3 contains 12 residues. This CDR3 reads CASSFINQPQHF. CDR3 in DNA: TGTGCCAGCAGCTTCATAAATCAGCCCCAGCATTTT.

The rearrangement uses TRBV25-1 and TRBJ2-3; 8 nucleotides match TRBD1. This CDR3 is 14 amino acids long. Germline loops: CDR1 MGHDK, CDR2 SYGVNS. V trimming: 5 bases; J trimming: 8 bases; junction bases outside the gene matches: 9. DNA of the CDR3: TGTGCCAGCAGTATCGGACAGGGAAGGGGTACGCAGTATTTT. Its translation: CASSIGQGRGTQYF.

The V and J genes are TRBV10-3 and TRBJ2-3; D might be TRBD2 (5 bases). Germline loops: CDR1 ENHRY, CDR2 SYGVKD. CDR3 length: 10 residues. V was clipped by 8 bases and J by 11 bases, with 11 bases between them. In DNA form, the CDR3 reads TGTGCCATCGGCCGAGAGGGGCAGTATTTT. It translates to CAIGREGQYF.

V gene TRBV7-9 combines with J gene TRBJ1-6; 7 bases are a match to TRBD1. This CDR3 contains 16 residues. Losses at the gene ends were 5 bases for V and 7 bases for J; bases not matched to a gene: 11. Germline CDR1 is SEHNR and CDR2 is FQNEAQ (reference sequence). CDR3 DNA sequence: TGTGCCAGCAGCCTGACCCCCACAGGGGACAATTCACCCCTCCACTTT. Protein: CASSLTPTGDNSPLHF.

Of note for this clone: The same CDR3 is also encoded by other DNA sequences in this sample. CDR3 protein: CASSLEGQETQYF. The CDR3, as DNA: TGTGCCAGCAGCTTAGAAGGGCAGGAGACCCAGTACTTC. The rearrangement uses TRBV11-3 and TRBJ2-5, with D unresolved. The CDR3 runs 13 residues. With 0 bases removed from V and 5 bases from J, the gap between germline ends came to 7 bases. Germline assignment: CDR1 SGHNT and CDR2 YENEEA.

V usage is TRBV7-9 and J usage is TRBJ2-5; 10 bases are shared with TRBD1. The length of the CDR3 is 16 residues. From germline, CDR1 is SEHNR and CDR2 FQNEAQ (reference sequence). J lost 4 bases, V lost 5 bases, and 10 bases had no gene match. Here the CDR3 reads CASSARTGGKGETQYF. CDR3 bases: TGTGCCAGCAGCGCCCGGACAGGGGGTAAGGGAGAGACCCAGTACTTC.

The chain has TRBV10-3 and TRBJ1-4; 10 positions agree with TRBD1. J lost 6 bases, V lost 3 bases, and 4 bases had no gene match. Germline CDR1 is ENHRY and CDR2 is SYGVKD. This CDR3 region has 15 residues. The CDR3 DNA sequence: TGTGCCATCAGTGACGGACAGGGGGGTTATGAAAAACTGTTTTTT. It encodes CAISDGQGGYEKLFF.

The chain couples TRBV12-5 to TRBJ1-2; D gene unclear. The V gene's germline CDR1 is LGHNT and CDR2 FRNRAP. The V end lost 0 bases, the J end lost 2 bases, and 10 bases lay between the germline ends. The CDR3 covers 15 residues. The CDR3 loop is CASGLVSGGNYGYTF. The DNA of the CDR3 is TGTGCTAGTGGTTTGGTATCGGGCGGCAACTATGGCTACACCTTC.

The V call is TRBV5-4, the J call TRBJ2-2, with 9 nucleotides matching TRBD1. Trimming removed 7 bases from V and 6 bases from J; junction bases left unmatched: 10. The CDR3 loop spans 15 amino acids. The germline V gene encodes CDR1 SGHNT and CDR2 YYREEE (reference sequence). This CDR3 reads CASLFTGTGSGELFF. The DNA of the CDR3 is TGTGCCAGCCTTTTTACCGGGACAGGGTCCGGGGAGCTGTTTTTT.

The chain joins TRBV7-2 to TRBJ2-2; D unresolved. The germline gives CDR1 SGHTA, CDR2 FQGNSA. V was shortened by 1 base and J by 0 bases, with 12 bases between the two germline ends. The CDR3 length is 17 residues. The CDR3, as DNA: TGTGCCAGCAGCTTAGATGGGCTAACCGCGAACACCGGGGAGCTGTTTTTT. This gives the protein CASSLDGLTANTGELFF.

The chain employs TRBV19 and TRBJ1-3, with a possible D match to TRBD1 (5 bases). Germline loops: CDR1 LNHDA, CDR2 SQIVND (reference sequence). Trimming pared 5 bases from V and 0 bases from J, leaving 35 bases between. The CDR3 length is 23 residues. CDR3 DNA: TGTGCCAGTAGTCTATATGCCCCCGTGGAGGGGCTATCACCTATGTCCTCTGGAAACACCATATATTTT. Its protein is CASSLYAPVEGLSPMSSGNTIYF.

The CDR3 region is CASSLIGTSGEQFF. DNA of the CDR3: TGTGCCAGCAGCTTAATCGGGACAAGCGGTGAGCAGTTCTTC. This chain links TRBV7-2 with TRBJ2-1; D might be TRBD1 (6 bases). Germline loops: CDR1 SGHTA, CDR2 FQGNSA. V gave up 2 bases and J gave up 9 bases, with 14 bases separating them. CDR3 size: 14 residues.

The V gene is TRBV7-8, the J gene TRBJ2-7; a weak D match, TRBD2 (5 bases). The CDR3 runs to 15 residues. The germline V gene has CDR1 SGHVS and CDR2 FQNEAQ. Trimming removed 1 base from V and 0 bases from J, with 10 bases in between. The CDR3 DNA reads as TGTGCCAGCAGCTTAGGACTATCTAGCTCCTACGAGCAGTACTTC. It codes for CASSLGLSSSYEQYF.

The chain combines TRBV6-6 with TRBJ1-1, with a tentative D call TRBD1 (5 bases). Looked up from germline, CDR1 is MNHNY and CDR2 is SVGAGI (reference sequence). V was shortened by 2 bases and J by 0 bases, with 10 bases between the two germline ends. The length of the CDR3 is 15 residues. DNA for the CDR3: TGTGCCAGCAGTTACCGGCAGGGAATGAACACTGAAGCTTTCTTT. Translating it yields CASSYRQGMNTEAFF.

The genes are TRBV7-3 and TRBJ2-1, with D possibly matching TRBD2 (7 bases). Germline V gives CDR1 SGHTA, CDR2 FQGTGA. The V gene lost 4 bases and the J gene lost 5 bases, with 12 bases spanning the gap. CDR3 length: 14 amino acids. The CDR3 DNA sequence: TGTGCCAGCAGCTCCCCGGGGGGCAACAATGAGCAGTTCTTC. Translation gives CASSSPGGNNEQFF.

CDR3 loop: CASLQDGIYEQYF. CDR3 in DNA: TGTGCCAGCCTCCAAGACGGGATCTACGAGCAGTACTTC. The rearrangement uses TRBV28 and TRBJ2-7; a weak D match, TRBD2 (5 bases). V lost 8 bases and J 3 bases, leaving 14 bases between the germline ends. The CDR3 consists of 13 residues. The V gene's germline CDR1 is MDHEN and CDR2 SYDVKM.

This clone has more than one count but fewer than ten. V usage is TRBV6-6 and J usage is TRBJ1-5; D possibly corresponds to TRBD1 (5 bases). V was pared by 8 bases and J by 4 bases, with 18 bases between. In germline, CDR1 is MNHNY, CDR2 SVGAGI (reference sequence). The CDR3 loop spans 15 amino acids. Written as DNA, the CDR3 is TGTGCCAGCGTGGGCCAGGGACGGGGAAATCAGCCCCAGCATTTT. Translation gives CASVGQGRGNQPQHF.

The rearrangement links TRBV15 to TRBJ1-5; D not certain. Trimming shortened V by 0 bases and J by 13 bases, and 10 bases separated the two germline ends. CDR1 LNHNV and CDR2 YYDKDF come from the germline V gene (reference sequence). The CDR3 extends over 12 amino acids. The DNA of the CDR3 is TGTGCCACCAGCAGAGATGTTGCACCGCAGCATTTT. Its protein product is CATSRDVAPQHF.

The chain carries TRBV7-9 and TRBJ2-7, with D unclear. Germline CDR1 and CDR2: SEHNR and FQNEAQ (reference sequence). The V end was cut by 5 bases, the J end by 1 base, with 6 bases between. The CDR3 spans 12 residues. Here the CDR3 DNA reads TGTGCCAGCAGCGCTCAGTCCTACGAGCAGTACTTC. It yields the protein CASSAQSYEQYF.

The rearrangement joins TRBV5-6 to TRBJ1-2; 8 bases agree with TRBD1. This CDR3 has 14 residues. The germline V gene encodes CDR1 SGHDT and CDR2 YYEEEE. V was pared by 1 base and J by 4 bases, with 3 bases of the junction left unmatched. The chain's CDR3 is CASSLPGQGYGYTF. The CDR3 DNA reads as TGTGCCAGCAGCTTGCCTGGACAGGGCTATGGCTACACCTTC.

This chain uses TRBV6-5 with TRBJ1-1; TRBD1 is a possible D gene (6 bases). CDR1 is MNHEY, CDR2 SVGAGI, per germline. V shed 5 bases and J shed 2 bases, with 15 bases lying between them. The CDR3 consists of 15 residues. CDR3 nucleotides: TGTGCCAGCAGTCGAGGGACAAAAATAAACACTGAAGCTTTCTTT. Translated, it gives CASSRGTKINTEAFF.

This sequence joins TRBV5-1 and TRBJ2-3; 9 positions match TRBD2. Germline values: CDR1 SGHRS, CDR2 YFSETQ. The CDR3 contains 16 residues. Unmatched junction bases numbered 4, after V lost 0 bases and J lost 2 bases. In DNA form, the CDR3 reads TGCGCCAGCAGCTTGGATCCTAGCGGGGTCACAGATACGCAGTATTTT. Encoded protein: CASSLDPSGVTDTQYF.